These 32 T cell receptor beta chains originate from one sample sequenced in a study of blood T cell repertoires in COVID-19 (TCRdb year 2020). Receptor libraries were prepared by the immunoSEQ multiplex PCR assay. Held by TCRdb, this immuneACCESS table contains in-frame sequences only and omits some clones. Under half of the omission traces to an unresolved V gene where checked; the cause of the rest is unknown. The sample includes 250,000 to 300,000 clones, with around 81% observed a single time. The ten most abundant clones make up 2.5% to 3% of the sample. The specimen sequenced was peripheral blood. These receptors all come from an older woman with active or convalescent COVID-19.

This chain uses TRBV5-1 with TRBJ2-3, with TRBD2 matching over 10 bases. Germline V gene data show CDR1 as SGHRS and CDR2 as YFSETQ. With V trimmed by 4 bases and J by 1 base, 6 bases remained unmatched. The CDR3 is 16 residues long. The CDR3, as DNA: TGCGCCAGCAGCCGTTACGGGACTAGCGGCACAGATACGCAGTATTTT. Protein product: CASSRYGTSGTDTQYF.

The J gene is TRBJ2-2, the V gene TRBV9, with D uncertain. Germline V gives CDR1 SGDLS, CDR2 YYNGEE. The V end lost 4 bases, the J end lost 3 bases, and 4 bases lay between the germline ends. This CDR3 region has 12 residues. CDR3 in amino acids: CASSLHTGELFF. In nucleotides, the CDR3 is TGTGCCAGCAGCCTCCACACCGGGGAGCTGTTTTTT.

The rearrangement uses TRBV4-3 and TRBJ1-1; TRBD1 matches at 7 bases. Trimming at V came to 0 bases and at J to 0 bases, leaving 7 bases not matched to a gene. Germline loops: CDR1 LGHNA, CDR2 YSLEER. The CDR3 has 17 residues. The CDR3 loop reads CASSQDPGGWVNTEAFF. In nucleotides, the CDR3 is TGCGCCAGCAGCCAAGACCCAGGGGGTTGGGTGAACACTGAAGCTTTCTTT.

This chain connects TRBV27 to TRBJ1-4; possibly TRBD1 for D (6 bases). The CDR3 runs 15 residues. Trimming removed 0 bases from V and 7 bases from J, with 12 bases in between. The V gene's germline CDR1 is MNHEY and CDR2 SMNVEV (reference sequence). The CDR3 coding sequence is TGTGCCAGCAGTTTATCGGGCAGGGGCTCTGAAAAACTGTTTTTT. Its translation: CASSLSGRGSEKLFF.

V is TRBV27 and J is TRBJ2-7; 9 bases are a match to TRBD1. Trimming took 5 bases from V and 3 from J; bases not matched to a gene: 2. The CDR3 totals 13 residues. Germline assignment: CDR1 MNHEY and CDR2 SMNVEV (reference sequence). The CDR3 DNA reads as TGTGCCAGCAGTCACAGGGGGCTCTACGAGCAGTACTTC. Translated, it gives CASSHRGLYEQYF.

This chain links TRBV6-1 with TRBJ2-7; 7 nucleotides match TRBD2. V was clipped by 1 base and J by 0 bases; unmatched bases: 0. Germline V gives CDR1 MNHNS, CDR2 SASEGT. The CDR3 totals 14 residues. The CDR3 sequence is CASSEGGGSYEQYF. CDR3 coding DNA: TGTGCCAGCAGTGAAGGGGGGGGCTCCTACGAGCAGTACTTC.

J is TRBJ2-7 and V is TRBV6-5; 7 bases agree with TRBD2. From germline, CDR1 is MNHEY and CDR2 SVGAGI. With 0 bases clipped from V and 7 bases from J, the junction kept 3 bases outside the gene matches. The CDR3 extends over 13 amino acids. The CDR3 bases are TGTGCCAGCAGTTACTCCAGAGCGGGGGAGCAGTACTTC. It codes for CASSYSRAGEQYF.

There are a few counts of this clone. The chain is built from TRBV7-3 and TRBJ1-6; D possibly corresponds to TRBD1 (6 bases). The germline gives CDR1 SGHTA, CDR2 FQGTGA. This CDR3 has 14 amino acids. The V end lost 3 bases, the J end lost 6 bases, and 9 bases lay between the germline ends. CDR3 in amino acids: CASSLGTSNSPLHF. As DNA, the CDR3 is TGTGCCAGCAGCTTGGGGACATCTAATTCACCCCTCCACTTT.

The chain is built from TRBV7-3 and TRBJ2-7, with 7 bases lining up with TRBD1. V trimming: 5 bases; J trimming: 4 bases; junction bases outside the gene matches: 8. CDR1 and CDR2 from the germline V gene are SGHTA and FQGTGA. The CDR3 consists of 14 residues. This CDR3 is CASSPSTGPYEQYF. The CDR3 DNA follows: TGTGCCAGCAGCCCTTCGACAGGGCCATACGAGCAGTACTTC. The full variable domain, completed using reference TRBV7-3 and TRBJ2-7, is GAGVSQTPSNKVTEKGKYVELRCDPISGHTALYWYRQSLGQGPEFLIYFQGTGAADDSGLPNDRFFAVRPEGSVSTLKIQRTERGDSAVYLCASSPSTGPYEQYFGPGTRLTVT.

The chain carries TRBV7-9 and TRBJ2-3; D is undetermined. The germline V gene has CDR1 SEHNR and CDR2 FQNEAQ (reference sequence). This CDR3 comprises 14 residues. Trimming cost V 3 bases and J 4 bases, with 11 bases left between them. CDR3 bases: TGTGCCAGCAGCTTGAGCCTAGAGCCAGATACGCAGTATTTT. Residues: CASSLSLEPDTQYF.

This clone has only one observation. The V call is TRBV2, the J call TRBJ2-7; TRBD2 matches 7 bases. The CDR3 runs to 13 residues. Germline-derived CDR1 and CDR2 are SNHLY and FYNNEI. V shed 6 bases, J shed 2 bases, and the junction held 4 bases outside the gene matches. The chain's CDR3 is CASRRGGTYEQYF. The CDR3 DNA follows: TGTGCCAGCAGGCGCGGGGGAACCTACGAGCAGTACTTC.

V is TRBV6-5 and J is TRBJ2-7, with TRBD1 identical over 11 bases. Germline V lookup: CDR1 MNHEY, CDR2 SVGAGI. V trimming: 6 bases; J trimming: 3 bases; junction bases outside the gene matches: 4. The CDR3 totals 14 residues. CDR3 nucleotides: TGTGCCAGCAGGGGACAGGGGGTCTTCTACGAGCAGTACTTC. Its translation: CASRGQGVFYEQYF.

The chain couples TRBV7-9 to TRBJ1-2; D perhaps matches TRBD1 (5 bases). The length of the CDR3 is 14 residues. The V gene's germline CDR1 is SEHNR and CDR2 FQNEAQ (reference sequence). V lost 5 bases and J 8 bases, leaving 18 bases between the germline ends. DNA of the CDR3: TGTGCCAGCAGCCGTGAGGCCAGGGCCTGGGGCTACACCTTC. Translation gives CASSREARAWGYTF.

The rearrangement uses TRBV4-2 and TRBJ1-4; D is possibly TRBD1 (5 bases). The CDR3 covers 18 residues. Looked up from germline, CDR1 is LGHNA and CDR2 is YNFKEQ. V gave up 0 bases and J gave up 6 bases, with 20 bases separating them. CDR3 sequence reads: CASSQDLPVRGGDEKLFF. For the CDR3, the DNA is TGTGCCAGCAGCCAAGATCTTCCCGTCAGAGGAGGGGATGAAAAACTGTTTTTT.

This sequence joins TRBV4-3 and TRBJ1-4; 8 bases are shared with TRBD1. The CDR3 is 14 residues long. Per the germline V gene, CDR1 is LGHNA and CDR2 is YSLEER. V shed 3 bases and J 8 bases; nucleotides not matched to a gene: 5. The CDR3 DNA reads as TGCGCCAGCAGCCACCGGACAGGGCAAGAAAAACTGTTTTTT. Its translation is CASSHRTGQEKLFF.

This clone was counted once. V usage is TRBV5-1 and J usage is TRBJ1-4; maybe TRBD1 (6 bases). Germline V CDR1 and CDR2: SGHRS, YFSETQ. V was trimmed by 0 bases and J by 0 bases, leaving 9 bases between them. This CDR3 has 16 residues. The CDR3 nucleotides read TGCGCCAGCAGCTTGGGGACAGTAGCAACTAATGAAAAACTGTTTTTT. The encoded protein is CASSLGTVATNEKLFF.

The J gene is TRBJ2-7, the V gene TRBV27, with TRBD1 matching 7 bases. The V gene end was trimmed by 4 bases and the J gene end by 2 bases; junction bases not matched to a gene: 2. This CDR3 comprises 13 residues. Germline V CDR1 and CDR2: MNHEY, SMNVEV (reference sequence). The CDR3 region has the DNA TGTGCCAGCAGTTACGGGACAGCCTACGAGCAGTACTTC. It encodes CASSYGTAYEQYF.

V is TRBV12-5 and J is TRBJ1-5; possibly TRBD1 for D (6 bases). Germline assignment: CDR1 LGHNT and CDR2 FRNRAP. V lost 5 bases, J lost 0 bases, and 26 bases lay in between. CDR3 length equals 20 residues. CDR3: CASGLLTGGAGGYSNQPQHF. CDR3 in DNA: TGTGCTAGTGGTCTCCTGACGGGGGGGGCCGGAGGGTATAGCAATCAGCCCCAGCATTTT.

The chain carries TRBV6-5 and TRBJ1-1; TRBD1 agrees at 7 bases. After removal of 1 base from V and 8 bases from J, the junction contained 1 base not matched to a gene. CDR3 length equals 12 residues. CDR1 MNHEY and CDR2 SVGAGI come from the germline V gene. The CDR3 DNA is TGTGCCAGCAGTTACTACAGGGGAGAAGCTTTCTTT. Amino acids: CASSYYRGEAFF.

The chain carries TRBV5-8 and TRBJ2-1, with D unresolved. CDR3 length: 14 amino acids. The germline V gene encodes CDR1 SGHTS and CDR2 YDEGEE. V was shortened by 0 bases and J by 9 bases, with 13 bases between the two germline ends. The CDR3 region has the DNA TGTGCCAGCAGCTTGGGACCGGCCCGCGGTGAGCAGTTCTTC. Translation gives CASSLGPARGEQFF. Full variable domain (missing parts from reference TRBV5-8 and TRBJ2-1): EAGVTQSPTHLIKTRGQQATLRCSPISGHTSVYWYQQALGLGLQFLLWYDEGEERNRGNFPPRFSGRQFPNYSSELNVNALELEDSALYLCASSLGPARGEQFFGPGTRLTVL.

The chain carries TRBV6-1 and TRBJ1-5, with a possible D match to TRBD1 (5 bases). Trimming removed 1 base at V and 4 bases at J, with 14 bases between. Germline CDR1 is MNHNS and CDR2 is SASEGT. The CDR3 covers 16 residues. The chain's CDR3 is CASSEEETARNQPQHF. The CDR3 DNA follows: TGTGCCAGCAGTGAAGAGGAGACAGCCCGTAATCAGCCCCAGCATTTT.

As to this clone: At one of its ends the junction is not consistent with the germline gene, which may arise from a read error. This chain links TRBV19 with TRBJ2-3; no definite D call. The CDR3 has 15 residues. The V gene's germline CDR1 is LNHDA and CDR2 SQIVND (reference sequence). CDR3 nucleotide sequence: TGTACCAGTAGTATCCAGACCGGGAGCACAGATACGCAGTATTTT. Its translation: CTSSIQTGSTDTQYF.

The chain recombines TRBV27 with TRBJ2-7; 10 nucleotides align to TRBD1. Germline V gene data show CDR1 as MNHEY and CDR2 as SMNVEV (reference sequence). This CDR3 has 14 amino acids. With V trimmed by 8 bases and J by 4 bases, 8 bases remained unmatched. CDR3 sequence reads: CASPGTGDNYEQYF. The CDR3 DNA follows: TGTGCCAGCCCCGGGACAGGGGACAATTACGAGCAGTACTTC.

J is TRBJ1-1 and V is TRBV6-2 or TRBV6-3; no firm D call. The CDR3 is 12 amino acids. Germline V CDR1 and CDR2: MNHEY, SVGEGT. With 4 bases removed from V and 1 base from J, the gap between germline ends came to 4 bases. CDR3 sequence: CASSLWNTEAFF. CDR3 nucleotides: TGTGCCAGCAGTTTATGGAACACTGAAGCTTTCTTT.

V gene TRBV5-4 combines with J gene TRBJ2-5; D uncertain. The ends were cut back, 0 bases at V and 2 bases at J, with 5 bases in the middle. The CDR3 loop spans 13 amino acids. CDR1 and CDR2 (germline): SGHNT, YYREEE (reference sequence). The CDR3 coding sequence is TGTGCCAGCAGCTTGGTTATACAAGAGACCCAGTACTTC. It translates to CASSLVIQETQYF.

The chain carries TRBV12-5 and TRBJ1-2, with 9 bases lining up with TRBD1. V trimming: 6 bases; J trimming: 13 bases; junction bases outside the gene matches: 18. Germline CDR1 and CDR2: LGHNT and FRNRAP. The CDR3 has 15 amino acids. The CDR3 protein is CASGDLGTGRLSPTF. CDR3 coding DNA: TGTGCTAGTGGGGACCTGGGGACAGGGAGATTAAGTCCCACCTTC.

This chain connects TRBV10-3 to TRBJ2-3; D possibly corresponds to TRBD2 (6 bases). Between the trimmed V and J ends, which lost 7 bases and 2 bases, there was a span of 13 bases. Looked up from germline, CDR1 is ENHRY and CDR2 is SYGVKD. CDR3 length equals 14 residues. CDR3 protein: CAITSGLDTDTQYF. The CDR3 nucleotides read TGTGCCATCACTTCGGGACTTGACACAGATACGCAGTATTTT.

The chain recombines TRBV4-2 with TRBJ2-2, with 9 bases matching TRBD1. The junction had 3 bases not matched to a gene; V was cut back by 0 bases and J by 7 bases. Germline values: CDR1 LGHNA, CDR2 YNFKEQ. The CDR3 covers 15 residues. The CDR3 protein is CASSQEGQGVGELFF. The CDR3 coding sequence is TGTGCCAGCAGCCAAGAGGGACAGGGAGTCGGGGAGCTGTTTTTT.

The chain recombines TRBV6-5 with TRBJ2-1, with TRBD1 matching over 8 bases. J was trimmed by 4 bases and V by 6 bases; bases with no gene match: 8. The CDR3 consists of 15 residues. Germline V lookup: CDR1 MNHEY, CDR2 SVGAGI. The CDR3 is CASSQDRAPYNEQFF. The CDR3 nucleotides are TGTGCCAGCAGCCAGGACAGGGCACCGTACAATGAGCAGTTCTTC.

This clone was observed once. The chain has TRBV7-2 and TRBJ2-3, with 13 bases fitting TRBD2. The CDR3 has 17 amino acids. The V gene end was trimmed by 5 bases and the J gene end by 2 bases; junction bases not matched to a gene: 7. The germline CDR1 and CDR2 sequences are SGHTA and FQGNSA. CDR3 residues: CASSLQTSGGFTDTQYF. As DNA, the CDR3 is TGTGCCAGCAGCCTCCAGACTAGCGGGGGGTTCACAGATACGCAGTATTTT.

V and J are TRBV4-1 and TRBJ2-7; D perhaps matches TRBD1 (5 bases). CDR3 size: 12 residues. Germline assignment: CDR1 MGHRA and CDR2 YSYEKL. In nucleotides, the CDR3 is TGCGCGACACAATCCGACAGTCTGGAGCAGTACTTC. The encoded protein is CATQSDSLEQYF.

The V call is TRBV19, the J call TRBJ2-1, with D perhaps TRBD2 (5 bases). Trimming left V 0 bases short and J 10 bases short, with 13 bases between. Germline CDR1 and CDR2: LNHDA and SQIVND (reference sequence). The CDR3 totals 14 residues. CDR3 residues: CASSIDRWEYEQFF. The CDR3 DNA reads TGTGCCAGTAGTATAGATAGGTGGGAGTACGAGCAGTTCTTC. The whole variable domain, filled in from reference TRBV19 and TRBJ2-1, reads DGGITQSPKYLFRKEGQNVTLSCEQNLNHDAMYWYRQDPGQGLRLIYYSQIVNDFQKGDIAEGYSVSREKKESFPLTVTSAQKNPTAFYLCASSIDRWEYEQFFGPGTRLTVL.